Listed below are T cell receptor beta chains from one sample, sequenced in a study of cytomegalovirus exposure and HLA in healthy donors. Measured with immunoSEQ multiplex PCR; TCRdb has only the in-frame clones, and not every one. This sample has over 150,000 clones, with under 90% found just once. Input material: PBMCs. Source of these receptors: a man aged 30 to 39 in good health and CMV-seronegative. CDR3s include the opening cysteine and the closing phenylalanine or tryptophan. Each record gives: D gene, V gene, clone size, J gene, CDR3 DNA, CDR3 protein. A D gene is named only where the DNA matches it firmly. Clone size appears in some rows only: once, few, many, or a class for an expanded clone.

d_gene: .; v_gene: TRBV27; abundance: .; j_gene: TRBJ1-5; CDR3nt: TGTGCCAGCAGTTCCATCACAGGGAAACCTAATCAGCCCCAGCATTTT; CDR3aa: CASSSITGKPNQPQHF
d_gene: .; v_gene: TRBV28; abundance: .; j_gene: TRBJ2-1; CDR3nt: TGTGCCAGCAGTTTGTGGGGGCCCGGGAATGAGCAGTTCTTC; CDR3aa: CASSLWGPGNEQFF
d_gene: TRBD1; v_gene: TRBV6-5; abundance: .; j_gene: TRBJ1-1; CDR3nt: TGTGCCAGCAGCAGAACAGGGGGCACTGAAGCTTTCTTT; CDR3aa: CASSRTGGTEAFF
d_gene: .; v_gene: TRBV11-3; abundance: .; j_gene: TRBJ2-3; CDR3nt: TGTGCCAGCAGCTCCTACGAACTGCCAGATACGCAGTATTTT; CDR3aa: CASSSYELPDTQYF
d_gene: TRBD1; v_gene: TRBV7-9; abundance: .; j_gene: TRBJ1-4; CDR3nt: TGTTCCAGCAGACACAACCCGGGACAGGGTCAGGAAAAACTGTTTTTT; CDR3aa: CSSRHNPGQGQEKLFF
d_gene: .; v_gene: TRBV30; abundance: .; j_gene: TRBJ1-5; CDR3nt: TGTGCCTGGAGTTCAGGGGCTAGCCAGCCCCAGCATTTT; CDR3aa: CAWSSGASQPQHF
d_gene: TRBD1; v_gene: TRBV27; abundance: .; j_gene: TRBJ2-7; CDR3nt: TGTGCCAGCAGTTTCGGCCGGGACAGATCCTACGAGCAGTACTTC; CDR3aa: CASSFGRDRSYEQYF
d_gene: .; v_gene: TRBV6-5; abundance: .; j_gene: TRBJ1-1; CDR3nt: TGTGCCAGCAGTGGTCCGGCGGGCACTGAAGCTTTCTTT; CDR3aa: CASSGPAGTEAFF
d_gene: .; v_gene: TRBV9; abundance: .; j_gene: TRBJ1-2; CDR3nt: TGTGCCAGCCAGGGCCTCTATGGCTACACCTTC; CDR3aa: CASQGLYGYTF
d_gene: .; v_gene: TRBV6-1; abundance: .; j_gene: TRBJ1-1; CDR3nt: TGTGCCAGCAGTACGACAGTCTCGTACACTGAAGCTTTCTTT; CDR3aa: CASSTTVSYTEAFF
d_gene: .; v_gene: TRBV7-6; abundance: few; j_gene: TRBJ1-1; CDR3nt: TGTGCCAGCAGCCCGACAGTTAACACCATGAACACTGAAGCTTTCTTT; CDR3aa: CASSPTVNTMNTEAFF
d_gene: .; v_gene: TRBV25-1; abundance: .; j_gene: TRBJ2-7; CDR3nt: TGTGCCAGCAGTGATTCAAGACACCGTTACGAGCAGTACTTC; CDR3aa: CASSDSRHRYEQYF
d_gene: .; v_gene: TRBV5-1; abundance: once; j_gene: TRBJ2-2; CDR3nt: TGCGCCAGCAGCTTGGGATGGGATAGGGGCACCGGGGAGCTGTTTTTT; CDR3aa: CASSLGWDRGTGELFF
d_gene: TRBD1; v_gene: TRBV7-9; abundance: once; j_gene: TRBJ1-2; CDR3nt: TGTGCCAGCAGCCCCCGGGAAAGGGGGCGGGGATCTAACTATGGCTACACCTTC; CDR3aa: CASSPRERGRGSNYGYTF
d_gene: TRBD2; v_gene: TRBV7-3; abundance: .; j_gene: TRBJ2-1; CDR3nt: TGTGCCAGCAGCCCCCATTCCGGGAGGGGGGAGGAGCAGTTCTTC; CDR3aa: CASSPHSGRGEEQFF
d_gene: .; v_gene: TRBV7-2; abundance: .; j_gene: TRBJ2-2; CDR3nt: TGTGCCAGCAGCTCGAGGCCGGACGGGGAGCTGTTTTTT; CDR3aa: CASSSRPDGELFF
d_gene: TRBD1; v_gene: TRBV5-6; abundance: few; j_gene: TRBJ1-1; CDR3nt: TGTGCCAGCAGCTGGTTGGACAGGGAAGCTTTCTTT; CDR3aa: CASSWLDREAFF
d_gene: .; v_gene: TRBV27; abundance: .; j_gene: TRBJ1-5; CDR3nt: TGTGCCAGCTCTTGGGCGGGGAGTTTTGGTCAGCCCCAGCATTTT; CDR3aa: CASSWAGSFGQPQHF
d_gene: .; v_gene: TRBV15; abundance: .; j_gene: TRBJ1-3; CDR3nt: TGTGCCACCAGCAGTCTTATGGGCTTCTCTGGAAACACCATATATTTT; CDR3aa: CATSSLMGFSGNTIYF
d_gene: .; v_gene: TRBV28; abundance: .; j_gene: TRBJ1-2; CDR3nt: TGTGCCAGCAGACCGACAGTGTTCTATGGCTACACCTTC; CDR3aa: CASRPTVFYGYTF
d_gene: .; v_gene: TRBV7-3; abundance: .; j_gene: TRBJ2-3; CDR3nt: TGTGCCAGCAGTCGTATATCAGATACGCAGTATTTT; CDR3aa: CASSRISDTQYF
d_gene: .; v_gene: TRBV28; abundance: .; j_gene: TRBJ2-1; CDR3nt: TGTGCCAGCAGTCTAGACAATGAGCAGTTCTTC; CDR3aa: CASSLDNEQFF
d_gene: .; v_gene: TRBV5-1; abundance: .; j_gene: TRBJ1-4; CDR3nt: TGCGCCAGCAGCTTTGGCAGGGATAGAGGAAAACTGTTTTTT; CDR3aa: CASSFGRDRGKLFF
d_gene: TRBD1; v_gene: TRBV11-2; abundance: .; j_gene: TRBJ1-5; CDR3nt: TGTGCCAGCAGCCCGACAGGGGGTCAGCCCCAGCATTTT; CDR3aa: CASSPTGGQPQHF
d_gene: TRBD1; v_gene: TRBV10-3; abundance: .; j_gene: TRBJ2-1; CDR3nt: TGTGCCATCAGGGCGGACAGGCAGAGCTCCTACAATGAGCAGTTCTTC; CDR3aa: CAIRADRQSSYNEQFF
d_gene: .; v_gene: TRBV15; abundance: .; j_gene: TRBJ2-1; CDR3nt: TGTGCCACCACGGAGCCTCCCTACAATGAGCAGTTCTTC; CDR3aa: CATTEPPYNEQFF
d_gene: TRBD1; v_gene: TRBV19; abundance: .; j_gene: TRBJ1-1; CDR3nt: TGTGCCAGTAGTATAAGGAGGGGGCGCGAAGCTTTCTTT; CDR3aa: CASSIRRGREAFF
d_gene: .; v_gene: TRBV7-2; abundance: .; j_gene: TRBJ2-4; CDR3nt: TGTGCCAGCAGCTTGGAGGCAGAAACTCTAGCCAAAAACATTCAGTACTTC; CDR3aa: CASSLEAETLAKNIQYF
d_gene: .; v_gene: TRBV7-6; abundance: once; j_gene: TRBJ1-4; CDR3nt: TGTGCCAGCAGCTTAGGAGGGGGAACTAATGAAAAACTGTTTTTT; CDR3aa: CASSLGGGTNEKLFF
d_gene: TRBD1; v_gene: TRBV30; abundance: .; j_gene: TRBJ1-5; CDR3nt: TGTGCCTGGAGTGCTCTCCCGGGACAGGGGGGATACTTCCTTAGCCAGCCCCAGCATTTT; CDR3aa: CAWSALPGQGGYFLSQPQHF
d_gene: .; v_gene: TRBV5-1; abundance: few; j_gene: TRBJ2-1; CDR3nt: TGCGCCAGCAGCTTGGAGGGGAATTGGCACAATGAGCAGTTCTTC; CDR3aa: CASSLEGNWHNEQFF
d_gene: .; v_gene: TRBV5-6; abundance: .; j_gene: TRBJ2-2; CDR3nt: TGTGCCAGCAGCTTGGGACTCCCCAACACCGGGGAGCTGTTTTTT; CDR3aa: CASSLGLPNTGELFF
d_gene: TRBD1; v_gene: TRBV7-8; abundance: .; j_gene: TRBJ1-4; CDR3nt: TGTGCCAGCAGCTTGGACAGGACGGGGGAAAAACTGTTTTTT; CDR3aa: CASSLDRTGEKLFF
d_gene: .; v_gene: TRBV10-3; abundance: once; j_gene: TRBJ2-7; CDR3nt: TGTGCCATCAGTGAGGGGGGACACCAGTACTTC; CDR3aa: CAISEGGHQYF
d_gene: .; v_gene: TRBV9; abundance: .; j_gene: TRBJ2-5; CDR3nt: TGTGCCAGCAGCCTTGGGCCCCAGGCCCTACAAGAGACCCAGTACTTC; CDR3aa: CASSLGPQALQETQYF
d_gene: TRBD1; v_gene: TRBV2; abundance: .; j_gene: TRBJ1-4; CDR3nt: TGTGCCAGCATCCCCCCGGGAACAGGGGGTGAAAAACTGTTTTTT; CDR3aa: CASIPPGTGGEKLFF
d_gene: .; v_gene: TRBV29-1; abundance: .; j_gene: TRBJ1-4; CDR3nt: TGCAGCGTTCGCCTCGGTGAAAAACTGTTTTTT; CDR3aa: CSVRLGEKLFF
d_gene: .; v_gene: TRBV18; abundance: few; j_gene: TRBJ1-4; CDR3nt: TGTGCCAGCTCACCACCAGGAGGGGCGACTAATGAAAAACTGTTTTTT; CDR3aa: CASSPPGGATNEKLFF
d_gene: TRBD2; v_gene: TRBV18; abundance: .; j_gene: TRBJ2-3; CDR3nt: TGTGCCAGCTCACCACCCTCCAGCGGGGCTCAGTGTACGCAGTATTTT; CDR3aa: CASSPPSSGAQCTQYF
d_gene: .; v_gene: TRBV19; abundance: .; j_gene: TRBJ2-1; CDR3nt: TGTGCCAGTAGTATAGGCGATCTCTACAATGAGCAGTTCTTC; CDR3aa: CASSIGDLYNEQFF
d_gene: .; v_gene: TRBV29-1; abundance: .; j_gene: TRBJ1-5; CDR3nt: TGCAGCGTTTCTACAGGTCCGTATCAGCCCCAGCATTTT; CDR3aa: CSVSTGPYQPQHF
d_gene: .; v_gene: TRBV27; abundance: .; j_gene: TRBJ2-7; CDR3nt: TGTGCCAGCAGCTCAAACAGGTTCCACGAGCAGTACTTC; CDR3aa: CASSSNRFHEQYF
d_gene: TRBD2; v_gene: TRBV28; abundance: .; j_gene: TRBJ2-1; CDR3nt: TGTGCCAGCAGGGCTAGCGGGAGTTTTAATGAGCAGTTCTTC; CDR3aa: CASRASGSFNEQFF
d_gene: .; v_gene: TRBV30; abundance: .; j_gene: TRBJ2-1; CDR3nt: TGTGCCTGGGGGCTTGAAGTAAATGAGCAGTTCTTC; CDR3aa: CAWGLEVNEQFF
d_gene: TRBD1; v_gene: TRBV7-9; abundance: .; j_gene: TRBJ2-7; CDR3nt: TGTGCCAGCAACTTGGGACAGGGAGACTACGAGCAGTACTTC; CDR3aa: CASNLGQGDYEQYF
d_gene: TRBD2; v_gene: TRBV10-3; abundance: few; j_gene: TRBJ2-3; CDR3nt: TGTGCCATCAGCGCCCCCGGGGGGGGGAACACAGATACGCAGTATTTT; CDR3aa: CAISAPGGGNTDTQYF
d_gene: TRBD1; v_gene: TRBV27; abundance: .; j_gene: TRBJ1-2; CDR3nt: TGTGCCAGCAGTTACCGGACAGGGCAAGGCTACACCTTC; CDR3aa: CASSYRTGQGYTF
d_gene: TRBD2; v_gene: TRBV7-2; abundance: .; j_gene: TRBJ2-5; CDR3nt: TGTGCCAGCAGCTTAAATGCGGGGGAACAAGAGACCCAGTACTTC; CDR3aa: CASSLNAGEQETQYF
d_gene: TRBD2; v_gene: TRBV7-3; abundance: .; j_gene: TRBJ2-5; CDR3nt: TGTGCCAGCAGCTTGGAAGGGAGCGGGAGACAAGAGACCCAGTACTTC; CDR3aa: CASSLEGSGRQETQYF
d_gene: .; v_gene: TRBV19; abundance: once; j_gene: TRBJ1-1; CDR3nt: TGTGCCAGTATGGAGGGAGTTGAAGCTTTCTTT; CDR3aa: CASMEGVEAFF
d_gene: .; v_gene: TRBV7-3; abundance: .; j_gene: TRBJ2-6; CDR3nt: TGTGCCAGCAGACCTTCAGGGGGGCGTTACTCTGGGGCCAACGTCCTGACTTTC; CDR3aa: CASRPSGGRYSGANVLTF
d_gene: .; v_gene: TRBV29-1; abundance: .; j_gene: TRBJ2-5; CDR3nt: TGCAGCGTTGAAGGCGGAGAGACCCAGTACTTC; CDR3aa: CSVEGGETQYF
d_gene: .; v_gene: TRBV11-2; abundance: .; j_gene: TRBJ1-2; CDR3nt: TGTGCCAGCAGCCTGGGAGGGGGTGGCTACACCTTC; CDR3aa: CASSLGGGGYTF
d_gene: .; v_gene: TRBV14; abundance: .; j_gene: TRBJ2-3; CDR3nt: TGTGCCAGCAGCCAAGCCCCCTCGGGATACACAGATACGCAGTATTTT; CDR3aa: CASSQAPSGYTDTQYF
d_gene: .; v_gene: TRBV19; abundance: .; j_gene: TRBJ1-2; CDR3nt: TGTGCCAGTAGTACCCAGGTAGCGGGTCCGGCTGGCTACACCTTC; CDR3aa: CASSTQVAGPAGYTF
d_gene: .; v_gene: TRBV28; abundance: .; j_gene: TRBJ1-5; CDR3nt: TGTGCCAGCAGTTTTAACGGGCCCCAGCATTTT; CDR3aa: CASSFNGPQHF
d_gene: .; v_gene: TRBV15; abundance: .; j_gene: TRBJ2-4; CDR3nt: TGTGCCACCAGCCAGGACTCTTGGGACATTCAGTACTTC; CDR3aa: CATSQDSWDIQYF